The entry that follows covers one T cell receptor beta chain sequence. This CDR3 has 17 residues. Germline CDR1 is LGHDT and CDR2 is YNNKEL (reference sequence). The V gene end was trimmed by 4 bases and the J gene end by 12 bases; junction bases not matched to a gene: 22. This sample is drawn from a study of CD8 T cells in Susac syndrome. Random hexamers primed reverse transcription of about 0.45 to 1 ug RNA. TCRdb recomputed calls from the immunoSEQ multiplex PCR reads with MiXCR, one row per CDR3 protein. The sample includes approximately 150,000 distinct CDR3 sequences, around 94% seen only once; the top ten take about 0.094%.

The clonotype comes from a human donor with multiple sclerosis. Sequences were obtained from CD4+ T cells from PBMCs. The chain employs TRBV3-1 and TRBJ2-3; 7 bases fit TRBD2. This CDR3 reads CASSLRRTRSGQRIQYF. The CDR3 nucleotides are TGTGCCAGCAGCCTCCGGAGGACTAGATCTGGGCAACGCATTCAGTATTTT.